These 25 T cell receptor beta chains originate from one sample sequenced in a study of cytomegalovirus exposure and HLA in healthy donors. The PCR contained 60 Vbeta and 13 Jbeta primers. This table comes from immunoSEQ multiplex PCR, and its TCRdb copy is limited to in-frame clones, with some not included. The sample has some 150,000 clones, 80% to 90% seen once. Sequences were obtained from PBMCs. The receptors derive from a young woman in good health and CMV-seronegative.

V usage is TRBV27 and J usage is TRBJ1-2; TRBD1 aligns across 10 bases. Per the germline V gene, CDR1 is MNHEY and CDR2 is SMNVEV (reference sequence). Trimming removed 6 bases from V and 4 bases from J; junction bases left unmatched: 5. The CDR3 sequence is 14 residues long. The CDR3 nucleotides read TGTGCCAGCAGCCCGGACAGGGGGGGCTATGGCTACACCTTC. This translates into CASSPDRGGYGYTF.

CDR3 residues: CASSQDRVGTGGAGANVLTF. CDR3 nucleotide sequence: TGTGCCAGCAGCCAAGATCGAGTGGGGACAGGGGGCGCTGGGGCCAACGTCCTGACTTTC. This chain joins TRBV4-2 and TRBJ2-6; 12 nucleotides match TRBD1. V trimming: 0 bases; J trimming: 2 bases; junction bases outside the gene matches: 8. CDR3 length: 20 amino acids. CDR1 is LGHNA and CDR2 is YNFKEQ in the germline V gene.

This chain connects TRBV10-1 to TRBJ2-3; 10 bases are a match to TRBD1. This CDR3 contains 17 residues. CDR1 is WNHNN and CDR2 is SYGVQD in the germline V gene (reference sequence). The ends lost 0 bases at V and 7 bases at J; junction bases unmatched: 10. The CDR3 coding sequence is TGCGCCAGCAGTGAGTCGTCGGGGACAGGGGATTGGTATACGCAGTATTTT. Encoded protein: CASSESSGTGDWYTQYF.

V usage is TRBV9 and J usage is TRBJ2-3, with TRBD2 matching 8 bases. Trimming removed 2 bases from V and 0 bases from J; junction bases left unmatched: 8. CDR1 SGDLS and CDR2 YYNGEE come from the germline V gene. The CDR3 extends over 17 amino acids. The CDR3 protein is CASSVSGRVVSTDTQYF. DNA for the CDR3: TGTGCCAGCAGCGTGAGCGGGAGAGTAGTAAGCACAGATACGCAGTATTTT.

The chain joins TRBV7-2 to TRBJ1-1; weak D call: TRBD1 (5 bases). CDR3 length equals 13 residues. Germline CDR1 SGHTA, CDR2 FQGNSA. V lost 5 bases, J lost 10 bases, and 17 bases lay in between. The chain's CDR3 is CASSPDRTGGAFF. DNA for the CDR3: TGTGCCAGCAGCCCAGACAGAACGGGTGGAGCTTTCTTT. The whole variable domain, remainder taken from reference TRBV7-2 and TRBJ1-1, is GAGVSQSPSNKVTEKGKDVELRCDPISGHTALYWYRQSLGQGLEFLIYFQGNSAPDKSGLPSDRFSAERTGGSVSTLTIQRTQQEDSAVYLCASSPDRTGGAFFGQGTRLTVV.

A word on this clone: The junction and the germline gene differ at one end; a read error may be behind it. This chain links TRBV7-9 with TRBJ1-1, with 10 bases identical to TRBD1. The germline CDR1 and CDR2 sequences are SEHNR and FQNEAQ (reference sequence). The CDR3 runs 19 residues. DNA of the CDR3: TGTTCCAGCAGCCCGGGGACAGGGGCGAAATATTGGTTGAACACTGAAGCTTTCTTT. Its translation: CSSSPGTGAKYWLNTEAFF.

This chain uses TRBV5-1 with TRBJ2-5, with a possible D match to TRBD1 (6 bases). Trimming cost V 4 bases and J 3 bases, with 10 bases left between them. There are 13 residues in the CDR3. CDR1 is SGHRS and CDR2 is YFSETQ in the germline V gene. The DNA for the CDR3 is TGCGCCAGCAGCCCTTCAGGGGAAGAGACCCAGTACTTC. Its protein is CASSPSGEETQYF.

The chain is built from TRBV28 and TRBJ1-6; 7 bases map to TRBD1. V gave up 2 bases and J gave up 3 bases; unmatched junction bases: 4. The CDR3 is 16 residues long. The V gene's germline CDR1 is MDHEN and CDR2 SYDVKM. CDR3 protein: CASSLSQGVYNSPLHF. CDR3 nucleotide sequence: TGTGCCAGCAGTTTAAGTCAGGGGGTCTATAATTCACCCCTCCACTTT.

This clone was counted a single time. The rearrangement links TRBV9 to TRBJ2-1; D uncertain. Germline-derived CDR1 and CDR2 are SGDLS and YYNGEE. Trimming took off 4 bases at V and 5 bases at J, with 7 bases between the two ends. The CDR3 extends over 12 amino acids. CDR3: CASSHNHNEQFF. In DNA, the CDR3 is TGTGCCAGCAGCCACAACCACAATGAGCAGTTCTTC.

The chain joins TRBV5-4 to TRBJ1-5; 10 bases fit TRBD1. The V and J ends lost 4 bases and 5 bases, in that order; junction bases with no gene match: 9. The CDR3 sequence is 16 residues long. Germline lookup yields CDR1 SGHNT and CDR2 YYREEE (reference sequence). The chain's CDR3 is CASSPYGQGGDQPQHF. CDR3 coding DNA: TGTGCCAGCAGCCCTTACGGACAGGGGGGGGATCAGCCCCAGCATTTT.

V usage is TRBV2 and J usage is TRBJ2-3, with TRBD2 matching 8 bases. This CDR3 contains 16 residues. CDR1 SNHLY and CDR2 FYNNEI come from the germline V gene. The V and J ends lost 5 bases and 0 bases, in that order; junction bases with no gene match: 7. CDR3 residues: CASSTGTRGSTDTQYF. The CDR3, as DNA: TGTGCCAGCAGTACCGGGACTAGGGGGAGCACAGATACGCAGTATTTT.

The rearrangement uses TRBV9 and TRBJ2-7, with TRBD2 matching 10 bases. V lost 2 bases to trimming and J lost 7 bases; unmatched junction nucleotides: 6. This CDR3 has 14 amino acids. Germline CDR1 reads SGDLS; CDR2 reads YYNGEE. CDR3 DNA sequence: TGTGCCAGCAGCGTCCCTAGCGGGGGTGGTGAGCAGTACTTC. Translation gives CASSVPSGGGEQYF. The full variable domain, rest sourced from reference TRBV9 and TRBJ2-7, is DSGVTQTPKHLITATGQRVTLRCSPRSGDLSVYWYQQSLDQGLQFLIQYYNGEERAKGNILERFSAQQFPDLHSELNLSSLELGDSALYFCASSVPSGGGEQYFGPGTRLTVT.

The chain uses TRBV5-5 and TRBJ1-6; D gene unclear. The CDR3 contains 15 residues. V gave up 5 bases and J gave up 6 bases, with 15 bases separating them. Germline V gives CDR1 SGHKS, CDR2 YYEKEE (reference sequence). CDR3 region: CASSSGPLGNSPLHF. The CDR3 coding sequence is TGTGCCAGCAGTAGCGGGCCACTAGGTAATTCACCCCTCCACTTT. Complete variable domain (other parts from reference TRBV5-5 and TRBJ1-6): DAGVTQSPTHLIKTRGQQVTLRCSPISGHKSVSWYQQVLGQGPQFIFQYYEKEERGRGNFPDRFSARQFPNYSSELNVNALLLGDSALYLCASSSGPLGNSPLHFGNGTRLTVT.

This chain joins TRBV29-1 and TRBJ2-7; D unresolved. The CDR3 is 11 residues long. Trimming cost V 6 bases and J 1 base, with 7 bases left between them. Germline V lookup: CDR1 SQVTM, CDR2 ANQGSEA. The CDR3 loop is CSVRSSYEQYF. The CDR3 DNA reads TGCAGCGTAAGGAGTTCCTACGAGCAGTACTTC.

The chain joins TRBV7-2 to TRBJ2-3; 12 positions match TRBD2. There are 17 residues in the CDR3. The junction had 10 bases not matched to a gene; V was cut back by 5 bases and J by 4 bases. CDR1 is SGHTA, CDR2 FQGNSA, per germline. The CDR3 DNA is TGTGCCAGCAGCAAGATGACTAGCGGGAGCGGGGCAGATACGCAGTATTTT. Translated, it gives CASSKMTSGSGADTQYF.

This clone has only one observation. The J gene is TRBJ2-5, the V gene TRBV6-5; weak D call: TRBD1 (6 bases). The last part of the DNA fits TRBJ2-7 better; the J call may be wrong. The CDR3 has 14 residues. Germline V gives CDR1 MNHEY, CDR2 SVGAGI. The CDR3 is CASRGAGSSYEQYF. In DNA form, the CDR3 reads TGTGCCAGCAGGGGGGCAGGGTCTTCCTACGAGCAGTACTTC.

The V call is TRBV7-9, the J call TRBJ2-5; D perhaps matches TRBD2 (5 bases). The CDR3 covers 15 residues. CDR1 is SEHNR and CDR2 is FQNEAQ in the germline V gene (reference sequence). Between the trimmed V and J ends, which lost 0 bases and 4 bases, there was a span of 12 bases. The CDR3 here is CASSLAVSGAETQYF. CDR3 bases: TGTGCCAGCAGCTTAGCGGTAAGCGGCGCAGAGACCCAGTACTTC.

The rearrangement joins TRBV11-2 to TRBJ2-3; TRBD1 might be the D (5 bases). The CDR3 consists of 15 residues. The V end lost 8 bases, the J end lost 7 bases, and 22 bases lay between the germline ends. CDR1 and CDR2 from the germline V gene are SGHAT and FQNNGV. This chain's CDR3 is CASRISSKGSNTQYF. In DNA form, the CDR3 reads TGTGCCAGCCGAATATCGTCGAAGGGGTCTAATACGCAGTATTTT.

The J gene is TRBJ1-6, the V gene TRBV2; 8 positions agree with TRBD1. J lost 7 bases, V lost 7 bases, and 6 bases had no gene match. The CDR3 has 14 amino acids. Germline CDR1 is SNHLY and CDR2 is FYNNEI. CDR3 region: CASTWTGTNSPLHF. DNA for the CDR3: TGTGCCAGCACCTGGACAGGGACGAATTCACCCCTCCACTTT.

This sequence joins TRBV21-1 and TRBJ2-5; the table's D call TRBD2 went unverified against the DNA. TRBV21-1 is classified as a pseudogene. The CDR3 runs to 16 residues. The CDR3 DNA follows: TGTGCCAGCACCTCGGGTAGCGGGGGGGCAGAAGAGACCCAGTACTTC. It encodes CASTSGSGGAEETQYF.

This rearrangement joins TRBV5-6 to TRBJ2-7; 9 nucleotides line up with TRBD1. CDR1 and CDR2 (germline): SGHDT, YYEEEE. V gave up 4 bases and J gave up 4 bases; unmatched junction bases: 9. CDR3 length: 15 residues. The CDR3 here is CASSPEGQGLYEQYF. The CDR3 DNA follows: TGTGCCAGCAGCCCGGAGGGACAGGGCTTATACGAGCAGTACTTC.

The V gene is TRBV6-6, the J gene TRBJ2-7; tentative D call: TRBD2 (5 bases). The CDR3 runs 15 residues. CDR1 is MNHNY and CDR2 is SVGAGI in the germline V gene (reference sequence). Trimming removed 2 bases from V and 4 bases from J, with 15 bases in between. Written as DNA, the CDR3 is TGTGCCAGCAGTTACGGTACTAGTTCGGATTACGAGCAGTACTTC. This gives the protein CASSYGTSSDYEQYF.

This clone has just one count. One end of the junction is discordant with germline, which a read error may explain. The chain has TRBV7-9 and TRBJ2-1; the match to TRBD2 covers 8 bases. CDR1 is SEHNR, CDR2 FQNEAQ, per germline (reference sequence). The CDR3 length is 16 residues. CDR3 sequence: CASTLEDSSGGGEQFF. In nucleotides, the CDR3 is TGTGCCAGCACCTTAGAGGATTCCAGCGGGGGCGGTGAGCAGTTCTTC.

This clone was counted a single time. The chain couples TRBV9 to TRBJ1-2, with 9 bases matching TRBD1. The CDR3 is 15 residues long. CDR1 SGDLS and CDR2 YYNGEE come from the germline V gene. Trimming cost V 4 bases and J 3 bases; bases outside gene matches: 7. The CDR3 here is CASSSHGQGYYGYTF. The CDR3 DNA is TGTGCCAGCAGCTCACACGGACAGGGGTACTATGGCTACACCTTC. Looking up the rest from reference TRBV9 and TRBJ1-2 gives the full variable domain: DSGVTQTPKHLITATGQRVTLRCSPRSGDLSVYWYQQSLDQGLQFLIQYYNGEERAKGNILERFSAQQFPDLHSELNLSSLELGDSALYFCASSSHGQGYYGYTFGSGTRLTVV.

The chain has TRBV9 and TRBJ2-6; D possibly corresponds to TRBD1 (6 bases). V lost 4 bases, J lost 0 bases, and 11 bases lay in between. Germline loops: CDR1 SGDLS, CDR2 YYNGEE. The CDR3 runs to 16 residues. The CDR3 DNA sequence: TGTGCCAGCAGCTTGGGACAAGCCTCTGGGGCCAACGTCCTGACTTTC. As protein: CASSLGQASGANVLTF.